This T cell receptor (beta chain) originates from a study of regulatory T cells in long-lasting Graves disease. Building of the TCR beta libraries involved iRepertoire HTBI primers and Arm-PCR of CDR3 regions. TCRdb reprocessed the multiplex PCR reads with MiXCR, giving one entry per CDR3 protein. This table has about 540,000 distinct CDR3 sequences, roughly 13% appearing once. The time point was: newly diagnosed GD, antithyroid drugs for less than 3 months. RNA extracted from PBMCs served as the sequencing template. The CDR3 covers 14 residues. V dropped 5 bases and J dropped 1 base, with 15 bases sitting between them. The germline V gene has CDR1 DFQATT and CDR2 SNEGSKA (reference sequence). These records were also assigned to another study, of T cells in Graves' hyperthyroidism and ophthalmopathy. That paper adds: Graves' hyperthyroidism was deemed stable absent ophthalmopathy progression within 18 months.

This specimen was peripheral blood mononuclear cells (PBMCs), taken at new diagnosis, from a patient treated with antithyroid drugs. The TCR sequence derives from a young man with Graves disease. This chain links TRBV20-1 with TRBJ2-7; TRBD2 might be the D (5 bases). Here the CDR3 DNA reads TGCAGTGCTGGGTCTAGCTCTGGTTCCTACGAGCAGTACTTC. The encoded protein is CSAGSSSGSYEQYF.